These T cell receptor beta chains were read from a single sample in a study of blood T cell repertoires in COVID-19. Measured with immunoSEQ multiplex PCR; TCRdb has only the in-frame clones, and not every one. The data contain 200,000 to 250,000 clones, about three quarters of them seen just once; the ten biggest clones take up about 7.2%. The source material was peripheral blood. The origin of the receptors is a woman between 70 and 85 years old with acute or convalescent COVID-19. The CDR3 runs from the conserved cysteine through the conserved F or W. Fields, in order: clone size, V gene, J gene, D gene, CDR3 protein, CDR3 DNA. D genes are given only for firm matches. Some rows have no size entry. The others give once, few or many, or a class for an expanded clone.

-	TRBV6-6	TRBJ1-3	-	CASSDRVGGNTIYF	TGTGCCTCTAGCGATAGGGTAGGAGGAAACACCATATATTTT
-	TRBV15	TRBJ1-4	TRBD1	CATSSRGTGGHPANEKLFF	TGTGCCACCAGCAGTCGGGGGACAGGGGGACATCCGGCTAATGAAAAACTGTTTTTT
-	TRBV5-4	TRBJ1-2	TRBD1	CASSRDRGAYGYTF	TGTGCCAGCAGCCGTGACAGGGGTGCCTATGGCTACACCTTC
-	TRBV6-1	TRBJ2-5	TRBD2	CASSEGGGAVETQYF	TGTGCCAGCAGCGAAGGCGGGGGGGCCGTGGAGACCCAGTACTTC
-	TRBV7-9	TRBJ1-4	TRBD1	CASSPEGTGSREKLFF	TGTGCCAGCAGCCCAGAAGGGACAGGGTCACGAGAAAAACTGTTTTTT
-	TRBV19	TRBJ2-7	-	CASSSRRQAFYEQYF	TGTGCCAGTAGTTCCCGGCGTCAGGCCTTCTACGAGCAGTACTTC
-	TRBV5-1	TRBJ1-1	-	CASSLALRTVNTEAFF	TGCGCCAGCAGCTTGGCCTTAAGGACAGTGAACACTGAAGCTTTCTTT
few	TRBV3-1/TRBV3-2	TRBJ1-2	-	CASSQRRVGYTF	TGTGCCAGCAGCCAAAGGAGGGTCGGCTACACCTTC
-	TRBV29-1	TRBJ2-3	TRBD2	CSVASGGITDTQYF	TGCAGCGTGGCTAGCGGGGGGATCACAGATACGCAGTATTTT
-	TRBV5-8	TRBJ1-2	-	CASSLGPLTNYGYTF	TGTGCCAGCAGCTTGGGGCCTCTTACTAACTATGGCTACACCTTC
many	TRBV7-2	TRBJ2-2	-	CASSLRTGGTGELFF	TGTGCCAGCAGCTTAAGGACCGGGGGCACCGGGGAGCTGTTTTTT
-	TRBV5-8	TRBJ2-1	-	CASSLDLNNEQFF	TGTGCCAGCAGCCTGGACTTAAACAATGAGCAGTTCTTC
once	TRBV6-6	TRBJ2-3	TRBD2	CASSRSGGASDTQYF	TGTGCCAGCAGTAGGAGCGGGGGGGCCTCAGATACGCAGTATTTT
-	TRBV5-5	TRBJ2-5	-	CASSTTGQETQYF	TGTGCCAGCAGCACAACAGGGCAAGAGACCCAGTACTTC
-	TRBV5-5	TRBJ1-1	TRBD1	CASSFRQGARSSPAFF	TGTGCCAGCAGCTTTAGACAGGGGGCGAGGTCGTCTCCAGCTTTCTTT
many	TRBV24-1	TRBJ1-2	-	CATSDSRQGISNGYTF	TGTGCCACCAGTGATTCAAGGCAGGGCATCTCTAATGGCTACACCTTC
few	TRBV7-9	TRBJ2-1	TRBD1	CASTQSEGAGDEQFF	TGTGCCAGCACCCAATCCGAGGGGGCCGGCGATGAGCAGTTCTTC
-	TRBV2	TRBJ2-6	-	CASSDQGRSGANVLTF	TGTGCCAGCAGTGACCAGGGCCGCTCTGGGGCCAACGTCCTGACTTTC
-	TRBV20-1	TRBJ1-1	-	CSVPVNTEAFF	TGCAGTGTCCCGGTGAACACTGAAGCTTTCTTT
-	TRBV11-3	TRBJ2-7	TRBD2	CASSLGSGGNEQYF	TGTGCCAGCAGCTTAGGCTCGGGGGGTAACGAGCAGTACTTC
-	TRBV6-5	TRBJ1-1	-	CASSFQGGEAFF	TGTGCCAGCAGTTTTCAGGGAGGTGAAGCTTTCTTT
-	TRBV19	TRBJ1-5	-	CASSTGQSVRNQPQHF	TGTGCCAGTAGTACAGGACAGTCAGTACGCAATCAGCCCCAGCATTTT
-	TRBV14	TRBJ2-7	TRBD1	CASSPLDGTGTHEQYF	TGTGCCAGCAGCCCCTTGGACGGGACAGGGACCCACGAGCAGTACTTC
-	TRBV18	TRBJ2-5	-	CASSSLETQYF	TGTGCCAGCTCATCCTTAGAGACCCAGTACTTC
once	TRBV6-2/TRBV6-3	TRBJ1-2	-	CASSSPSYGYTF	TGTGCCAGCAGTTCCCCCTCTTATGGCTACACCTTC
once	TRBV7-8	TRBJ2-5	-	CASSSLGGLETQYF	TGTGCCAGCAGCTCGCTGGGGGGACTAGAGACCCAGTACTTC
-	TRBV15	TRBJ2-5	TRBD2	CATSRDGRLAGEGETQYF	TGTGCCACCAGCAGAGATGGGAGACTAGCGGGGGAAGGAGAGACCCAGTACTTC
few	TRBV9	TRBJ2-1	-	CASSVSFRALEFPGQFF	TGTGCCAGCAGCGTAAGTTTCAGGGCCCTTGAATTTCCTGGGCAGTTCTTC
-	TRBV14	TRBJ2-1	-	CASSQLVRANEQFF	TGTGCCAGCAGCCAACTGGTCAGGGCGAATGAGCAGTTCTTC
-	TRBV6-6	TRBJ1-5	-	CASSLQSSSNQPQHF	TGTGCCAGCAGTTTACAGAGCTCTAGCAATCAGCCCCAGCATTTT
-	TRBV5-8	TRBJ1-4	-	CASSLQGAFNEKLFF	TGTGCCAGCAGCTTACAGGGCGCCTTTAATGAAAAACTGTTTTTT
-	TRBV5-1	TRBJ2-1	TRBD2	CASSLVGGSYNEQFF	TGCGCCAGCAGCTTGGTGGGGGGGTCCTACAATGAGCAGTTCTTC
-	TRBV18	TRBJ1-4	-	CASSPQLRDEKLFF	TGTGCCAGCTCACCACAGCTGAGGGATGAAAAACTGTTTTTT
-	TRBV7-7	TRBJ1-2	-	CASSLAMSHSINYGYTF	TGTGCCAGCAGCTTAGCGATGTCGCACTCTATTAACTATGGCTACACCTTC
-	TRBV10-3	TRBJ1-3	-	CAISGTGSSPGNTIYF	TGTGCCATCAGCGGGACTGGCTCCTCCCCTGGAAACACCATATATTTT
-	TRBV29-1	TRBJ1-1	-	CSVEDRNTEAFF	TGCAGCGTTGAGGACAGGAACACTGAAGCTTTCTTT
-	TRBV27	TRBJ2-7	-	CAAGSASLGQLPPYEQYF	TGTGCCGCCGGGTCGGCGTCACTCGGACAGCTCCCTCCCTACGAGCAGTACTTC
-	TRBV6-5	TRBJ1-1	-	CASSLQGMAFF	TGTGCCAGCAGTCTACAGGGCATGGCTTTCTTT
-	TRBV6-5	TRBJ1-6	-	CASQGSSYNSPLHF	TGTGCCAGCCAGGGGAGCTCCTATAATTCACCCCTCCACTTT
-	TRBV29-1	TRBJ1-2	TRBD1	CSVAGTGGEGYTF	TGCAGCGTTGCCGGGACAGGGGGCGAAGGCTACACCTTC
few	TRBV6-5	TRBJ2-5	-	CASSPRVFTGETQYF	TGTGCCAGCAGTCCCCGGGTATTCACTGGGGAGACCCAGTACTTC
-	TRBV25-1	TRBJ1-6	TRBD1	CASSQTGSSYNSPLHF	TGTGCCAGCAGTCAGACAGGGAGCTCCTATAATTCACCCCTCCACTTT
-	TRBV18	TRBJ2-5	-	CASSLRRAAETQYF	TGTGCCAGCTCTCTTAGGAGGGCCGCCGAGACCCAGTACTTC
-	TRBV5-1	TRBJ2-5	-	CASSLTGGTQYF	TGCGCCAGCAGCCTTACCGGGGGGACCCAGTACTTC
-	TRBV3-1/TRBV3-2	TRBJ1-3	-	CASSQGMSLSGNTIYF	TGTGCCAGCAGCCAAGGAATGAGTCTCTCTGGAAACACCATATATTTT
-	TRBV20-1	TRBJ2-3	-	CSAIDTVTDTQYF	TGCAGTGCTATTGACACTGTCACAGATACGCAGTATTTT
-	TRBV6-5	TRBJ2-1	TRBD2	CASSLLAGPLGEQFF	TGTGCCAGCAGTCTTCTAGCGGGGCCACTCGGGGAGCAGTTCTTC
-	TRBV24-1	TRBJ2-7	-	CATSGWGDSYEQYF	TGTGCCACCAGCGGCTGGGGGGACTCCTACGAGCAGTACTTC
-	TRBV2	TRBJ2-7	-	CASSERGYEQYF	TGTGCCAGCAGTGAACGGGGGTACGAGCAGTACTTC
-	TRBV6-6	TRBJ1-5	-	CASSRAGNQPQHF	TGTGCCAGCAGTCGGGCGGGCAATCAGCCCCAGCATTTT
-	TRBV2	TRBJ2-1	-	CASSERGSAYNEQFF	TGTGCCAGCAGTGAACGGGGAAGCGCCTACAATGAGCAGTTCTTC
-	TRBV27	TRBJ2-5	TRBD1	CASSSRTGETQYF	TGTGCCAGCAGTTCAAGGACAGGGGAGACCCAGTACTTC
-	TRBV5-1	TRBJ2-3	TRBD2	CASITGTSGTDTQYF	TGCGCCAGCATTACCGGGACTAGCGGCACAGATACGCAGTATTTT
-	TRBV7-9	TRBJ2-3	-	CASSKERQSTDTQYF	TGTGCCAGCAGCAAGGAGCGGCAAAGCACAGATACGCAGTATTTT
-	TRBV3-1/TRBV3-2	TRBJ1-5	-	CASSQGPDSSRQHF	TGTGCCAGCAGCCAGGGCCCAGACAGCTCCAGGCAGCATTTT